The text below deals with one T cell receptor beta chain. This record belongs to a study of shared T cell receptors in the human thymus. TCRdb keeps only in-frame clones here, not all; method: immunoSEQ multiplex PCR. Of about 730,000 clones listed, approximately 85% are singletons. Germline values: CDR1 MRHNA, CDR2 SNTAGT. This CDR3 is 15 amino acids long. The junction had 11 bases not matched to a gene; V was cut back by 6 bases and J by 9 bases. These sequences were also reported in another study, on human thymus T cells. That report notes: Having corrective surgery for congenital heart defects, healthy Finnish infants were the ones who donated. Thymus tissue was removed during corrective cardiac surgery. Usage of V and J genes appeared biased in thymic and blood repertoires. Unrelated individuals were reported by related research to share highly overlapping thymic repertoires.

This clonotype was sampled from a girl younger than two with a congenital heart defect. The chain couples TRBV6-4 to TRBJ1-6; TRBD1 matches 7 bases. Material: thymocytes. CDR3 region: CASSLQDRVGSPLHF. The CDR3 DNA reads as TGTGCCAGCAGCCTTCAAGACAGGGTGGGTTCACCCCTCCACTTT.